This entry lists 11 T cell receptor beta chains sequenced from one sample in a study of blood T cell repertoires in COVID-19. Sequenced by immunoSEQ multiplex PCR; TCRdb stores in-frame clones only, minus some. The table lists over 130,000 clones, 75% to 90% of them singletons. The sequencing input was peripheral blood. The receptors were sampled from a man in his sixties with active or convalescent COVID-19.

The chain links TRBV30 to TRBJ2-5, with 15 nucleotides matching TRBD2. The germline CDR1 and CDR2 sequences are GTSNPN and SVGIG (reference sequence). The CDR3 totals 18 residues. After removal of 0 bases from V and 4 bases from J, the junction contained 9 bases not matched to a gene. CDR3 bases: TGTGCCTGGAGTGTATGGAGGACTAGCGGGAGGGGAGGAGAGACCCAGTACTTC. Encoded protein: CAWSVWRTSGRGGETQYF.

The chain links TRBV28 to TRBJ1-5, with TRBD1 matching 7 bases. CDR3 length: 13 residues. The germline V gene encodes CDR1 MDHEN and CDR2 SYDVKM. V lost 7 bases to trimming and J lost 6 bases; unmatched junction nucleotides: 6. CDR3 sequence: CASKIEGAQPQHF. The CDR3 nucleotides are TGTGCCAGCAAAATTGAGGGGGCTCAGCCCCAGCATTTT.

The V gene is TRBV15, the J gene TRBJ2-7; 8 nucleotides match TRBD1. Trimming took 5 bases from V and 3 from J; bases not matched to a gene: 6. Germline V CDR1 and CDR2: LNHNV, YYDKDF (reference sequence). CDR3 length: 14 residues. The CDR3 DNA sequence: TGTGCCACCAGCCTCAGGGGGCGAAGCTACGAGCAGTACTTC. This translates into CATSLRGRSYEQYF.

The CDR3 here is CASSPPRAGGGNEQFF. The CDR3, as DNA: TGTGCCAGCAGCCCGCCTCGGGCGGGAGGGGGCAATGAGCAGTTCTTC. V usage is TRBV7-9 and J usage is TRBJ2-1; 9 nucleotides align to TRBD2. Germline assignment: CDR1 SEHNR and CDR2 FQNEAQ (reference sequence). V gave up 5 bases and J gave up 6 bases; unmatched junction bases: 11. This CDR3 region has 16 residues.

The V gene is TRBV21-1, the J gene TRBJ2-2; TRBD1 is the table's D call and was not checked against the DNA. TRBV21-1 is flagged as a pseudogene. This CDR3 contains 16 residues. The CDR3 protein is CASSTQGQENTGELFF. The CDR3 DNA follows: TGTGCCAGCAGCACCCAGGGACAGGAAAACACCGGGGAGCTGTTTTTT.

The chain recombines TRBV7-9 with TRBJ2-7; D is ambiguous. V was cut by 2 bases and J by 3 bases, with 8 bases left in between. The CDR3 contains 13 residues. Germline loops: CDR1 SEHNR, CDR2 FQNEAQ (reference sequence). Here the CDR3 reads CASSLSPLYEQYF. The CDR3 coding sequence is TGTGCCAGCAGCTTATCACCACTCTACGAGCAGTACTTC. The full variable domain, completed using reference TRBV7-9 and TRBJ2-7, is DTGVSQNPRHKITKRGQNVTFRCDPISEHNRLYWYRQTLGQGPEFLTYFQNEAQLEKSRLLSDRFSAERPKGSFSTLEIQRTEQGDSAMYLCASSLSPLYEQYFGPGTRLTVT.

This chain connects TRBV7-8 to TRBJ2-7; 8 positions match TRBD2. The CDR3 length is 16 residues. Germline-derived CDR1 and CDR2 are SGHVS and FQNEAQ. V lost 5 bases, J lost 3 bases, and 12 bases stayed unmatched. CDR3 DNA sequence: TGTGCCAGCAGCGGGGGTAGAGCGGGAGAGCGCTACGAGCAGTACTTC. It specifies CASSGGRAGERYEQYF.

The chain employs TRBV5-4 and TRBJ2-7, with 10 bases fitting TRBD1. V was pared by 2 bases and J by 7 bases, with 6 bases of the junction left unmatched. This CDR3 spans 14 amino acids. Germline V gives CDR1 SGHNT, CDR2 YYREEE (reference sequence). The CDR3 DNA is TGTGCCAGCAGCTTCGGGACAGGGGTTGGAGAGCAGTACTTC. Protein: CASSFGTGVGEQYF. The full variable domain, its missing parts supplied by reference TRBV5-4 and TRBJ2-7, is ETGVTQSPTHLIKTRGQQVTLRCSSQSGHNTVSWYQQALGQGPQFIFQYYREEENGRGNFPPRFSGLQFPNYSSELNVNALELDDSALYLCASSFGTGVGEQYFGPGTRLTVT.

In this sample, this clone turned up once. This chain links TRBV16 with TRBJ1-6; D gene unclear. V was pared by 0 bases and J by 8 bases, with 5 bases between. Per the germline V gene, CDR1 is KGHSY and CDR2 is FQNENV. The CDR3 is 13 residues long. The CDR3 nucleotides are TGTGCCAGCAGCCAATCATCAGATTCACCCCTCCACTTT. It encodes CASSQSSDSPLHF.

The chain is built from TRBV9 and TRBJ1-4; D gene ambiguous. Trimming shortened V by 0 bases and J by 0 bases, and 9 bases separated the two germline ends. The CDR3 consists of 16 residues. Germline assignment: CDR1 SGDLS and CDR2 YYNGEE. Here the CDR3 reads CASSVGGPTTNEKLFF. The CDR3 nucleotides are TGTGCCAGCAGCGTAGGAGGCCCAACAACTAATGAAAAACTGTTTTTT.

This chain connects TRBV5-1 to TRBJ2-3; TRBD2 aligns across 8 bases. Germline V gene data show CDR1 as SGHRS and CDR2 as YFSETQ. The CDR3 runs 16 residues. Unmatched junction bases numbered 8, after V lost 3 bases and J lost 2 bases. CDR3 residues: CASSSVAGTYTDTQYF. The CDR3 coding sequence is TGCGCCAGCAGCTCCGTAGCGGGAACTTACACAGATACGCAGTATTTT.